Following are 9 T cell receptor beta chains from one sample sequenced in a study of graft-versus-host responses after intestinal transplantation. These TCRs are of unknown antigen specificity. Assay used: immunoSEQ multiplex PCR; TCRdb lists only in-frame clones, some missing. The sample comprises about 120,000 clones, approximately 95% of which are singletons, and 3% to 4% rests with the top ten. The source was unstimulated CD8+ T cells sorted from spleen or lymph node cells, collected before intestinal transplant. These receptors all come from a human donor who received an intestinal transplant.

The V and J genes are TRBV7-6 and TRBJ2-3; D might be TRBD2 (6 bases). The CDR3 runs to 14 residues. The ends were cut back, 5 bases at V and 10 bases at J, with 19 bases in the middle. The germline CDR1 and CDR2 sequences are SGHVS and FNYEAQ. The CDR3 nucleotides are TGTGCCAGCAGCGAAAGCGGGCTACACCCGGCGCAGTATTTT. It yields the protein CASSESGLHPAQYF.

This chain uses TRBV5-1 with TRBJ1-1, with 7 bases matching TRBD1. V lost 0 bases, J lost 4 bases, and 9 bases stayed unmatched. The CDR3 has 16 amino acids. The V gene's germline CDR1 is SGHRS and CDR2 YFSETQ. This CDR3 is CASSLAQGGGVTEAFF. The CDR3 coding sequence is TGCGCCAGCAGCTTGGCTCAGGGGGGAGGCGTCACTGAAGCTTTCTTT.

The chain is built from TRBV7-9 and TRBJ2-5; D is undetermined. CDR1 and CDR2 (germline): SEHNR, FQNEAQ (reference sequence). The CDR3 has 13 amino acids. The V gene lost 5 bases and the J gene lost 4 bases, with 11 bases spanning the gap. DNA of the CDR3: TGTGCCAGCAGCGGACCCTATAGAGAGACCCAGTACTTC. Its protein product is CASSGPYRETQYF.

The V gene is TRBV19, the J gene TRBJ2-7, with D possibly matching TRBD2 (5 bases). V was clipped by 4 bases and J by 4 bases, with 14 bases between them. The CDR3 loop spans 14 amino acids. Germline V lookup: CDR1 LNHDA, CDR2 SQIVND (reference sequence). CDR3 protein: CASSSGGWAYEQYF. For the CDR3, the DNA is TGTGCCAGTAGTAGCGGAGGATGGGCGTACGAGCAGTACTTC.

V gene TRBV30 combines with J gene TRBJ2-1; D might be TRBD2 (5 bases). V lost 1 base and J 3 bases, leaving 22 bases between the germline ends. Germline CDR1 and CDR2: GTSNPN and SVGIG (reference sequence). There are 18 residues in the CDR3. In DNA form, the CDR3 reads TGTGCCTGGAGTGGTGTCATTGCGAGGACTCGAGGCTACAATGAGCAGTTCTTC. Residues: CAWSGVIARTRGYNEQFF.

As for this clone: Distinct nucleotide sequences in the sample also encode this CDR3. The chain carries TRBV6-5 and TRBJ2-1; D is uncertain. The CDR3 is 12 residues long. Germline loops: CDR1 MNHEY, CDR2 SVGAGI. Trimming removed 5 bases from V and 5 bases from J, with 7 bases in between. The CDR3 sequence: CASSLGDNEQFF. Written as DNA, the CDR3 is TGTGCCAGCAGTCTCGGTGACAATGAGCAGTTCTTC.

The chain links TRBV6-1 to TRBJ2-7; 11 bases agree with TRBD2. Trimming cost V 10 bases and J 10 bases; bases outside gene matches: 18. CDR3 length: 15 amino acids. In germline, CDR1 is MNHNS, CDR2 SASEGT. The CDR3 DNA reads TGTGCCAACAGCCGAGATTTTAGCGGGAGGGCCAGCCAGTACTTC. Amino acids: CANSRDFSGRASQYF.

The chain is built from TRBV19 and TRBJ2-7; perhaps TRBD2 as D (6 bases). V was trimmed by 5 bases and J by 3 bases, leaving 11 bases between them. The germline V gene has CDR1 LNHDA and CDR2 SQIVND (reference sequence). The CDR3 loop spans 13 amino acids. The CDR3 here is CASSSRDGYEQYF. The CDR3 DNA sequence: TGTGCCAGTAGTTCGCGGGACGGCTACGAGCAGTACTTC.

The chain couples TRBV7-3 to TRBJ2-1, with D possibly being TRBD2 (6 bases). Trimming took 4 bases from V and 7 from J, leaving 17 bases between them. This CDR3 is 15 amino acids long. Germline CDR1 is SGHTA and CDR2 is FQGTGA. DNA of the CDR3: TGTGCCAGCAGCTCTGGGGCGGGAAGCGGGAATGAGCAGTTCTTC. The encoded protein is CASSSGAGSGNEQFF.